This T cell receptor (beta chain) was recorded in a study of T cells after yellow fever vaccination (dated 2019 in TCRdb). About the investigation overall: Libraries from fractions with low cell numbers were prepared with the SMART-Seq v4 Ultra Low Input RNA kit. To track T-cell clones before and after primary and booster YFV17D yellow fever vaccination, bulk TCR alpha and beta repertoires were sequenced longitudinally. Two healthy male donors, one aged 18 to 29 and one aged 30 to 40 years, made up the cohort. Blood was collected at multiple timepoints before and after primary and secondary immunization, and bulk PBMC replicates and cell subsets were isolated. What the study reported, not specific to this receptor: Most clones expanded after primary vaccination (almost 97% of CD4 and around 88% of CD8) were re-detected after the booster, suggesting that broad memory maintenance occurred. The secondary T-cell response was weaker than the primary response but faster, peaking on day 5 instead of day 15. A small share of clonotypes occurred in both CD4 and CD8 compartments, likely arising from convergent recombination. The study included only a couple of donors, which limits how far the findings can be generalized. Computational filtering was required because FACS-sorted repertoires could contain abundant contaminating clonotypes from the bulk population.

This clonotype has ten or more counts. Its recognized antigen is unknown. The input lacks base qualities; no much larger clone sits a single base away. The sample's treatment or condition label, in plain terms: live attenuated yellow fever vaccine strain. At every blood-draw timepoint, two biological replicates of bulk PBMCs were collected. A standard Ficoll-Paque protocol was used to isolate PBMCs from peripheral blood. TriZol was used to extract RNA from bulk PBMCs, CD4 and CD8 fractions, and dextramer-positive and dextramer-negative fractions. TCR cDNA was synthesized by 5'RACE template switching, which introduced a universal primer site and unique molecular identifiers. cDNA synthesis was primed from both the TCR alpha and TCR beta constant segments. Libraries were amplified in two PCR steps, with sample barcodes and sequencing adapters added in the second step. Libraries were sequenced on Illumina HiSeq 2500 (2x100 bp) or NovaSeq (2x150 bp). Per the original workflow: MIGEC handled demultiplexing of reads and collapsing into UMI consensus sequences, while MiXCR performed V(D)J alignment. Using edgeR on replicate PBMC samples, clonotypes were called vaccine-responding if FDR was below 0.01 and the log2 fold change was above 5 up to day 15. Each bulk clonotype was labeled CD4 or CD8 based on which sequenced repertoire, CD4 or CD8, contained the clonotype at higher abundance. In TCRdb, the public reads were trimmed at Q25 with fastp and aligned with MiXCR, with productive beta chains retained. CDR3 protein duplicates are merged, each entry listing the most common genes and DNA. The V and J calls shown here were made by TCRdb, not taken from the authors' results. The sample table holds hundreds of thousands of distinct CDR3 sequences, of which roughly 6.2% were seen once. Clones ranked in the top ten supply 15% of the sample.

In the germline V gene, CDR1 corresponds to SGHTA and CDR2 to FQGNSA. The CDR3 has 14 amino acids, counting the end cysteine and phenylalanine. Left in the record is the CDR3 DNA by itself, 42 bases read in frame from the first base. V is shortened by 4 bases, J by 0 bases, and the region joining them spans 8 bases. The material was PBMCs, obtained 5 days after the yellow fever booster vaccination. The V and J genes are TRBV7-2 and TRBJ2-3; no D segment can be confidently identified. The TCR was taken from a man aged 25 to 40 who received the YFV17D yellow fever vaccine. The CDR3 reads CASSSRRSTDTQYF. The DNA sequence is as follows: TGTGCCAGCAGCTCCCGGCGGAGCACAGATACGCAGTATTTT.